This T cell receptor (beta chain) comes out of a study of identical twins. Study results and caveats: With abundant cord blood beta clonotypes, insertions were fewer; memory repertoires showed no such pattern. Out-of-frame alpha sequences shared by twins were enriched for low generation probability.

This clonotype has a count of ten or more. Its cognate antigen is unknown. A universal primer site was incorporated via template switching, and the cDNA contained unique molecular identifiers. From the 5' RACE reads, TCRdb called clonotypes with MiXCR, one entry per CDR3 protein. The table shows about 240,000 distinct CDR3 sequences, with approximately 6.8% occurring only once. CDR3 size: 13 residues. V lost 4 bases to trimming and J lost 4 bases, with 9 bases between them. Germline lookup yields CDR1 SGHRS and CDR2 YFSETQ. The sample was also reused in another study, on yellow fever vaccine responses in identical twins.

The sequenced material came from CD8+ T cells sorted from blood. The TCR comes from a woman under 30 in good health. J is TRBJ1-5 and V is TRBV5-1; D may be TRBD1 (6 bases). The CDR3 bases are TGCGCCAGCAGCGGGACACCTAATCAGCCCCAGCATTTT. Translating it yields CASSGTPNQPQHF. Combining the CDR3 with reference TRBV5-1 and TRBJ1-5 gives the whole variable domain KAGVTQTPRYLIKTRGQQVTLSCSPISGHRSVSWYQQTPGQGLQFLFEYFSETQRNKGNFPGRFSGRQFSNSRSEMNVSTLELGDSALYLCASSGTPNQPQHFGDGTRLSIL.